The rows below give T cell receptor beta chains drawn from one sample of a study of CD8+CD57+ T cells in acquired aplastic anemia. TCRdb re-called the reads through MiXCR, storing one row per CDR3 protein. This table has tens of thousands of distinct CDR3 sequences, 55% to 75% appearing once. The sequenced sample was sorted CD4+, CD8+, or CD8+CD57+ T cells (not recorded which) from PBMCs. These receptors were collected from a human donor with aplastic anemia. Each CDR3 is given with its conserved first and last residue. Fields, in order: CDR3 length, D gene, V gene, clone size, J gene, CDR3 protein, CDR3 DNA. A D gene is named only where the DNA matches it firmly. A row's size may be missing; if present it is once, few, many or a size class.

>13|-|TRBV3-1|-|TRBJ1-1
CASSQDAGYRAFF
TGTGCCAGCAGCCAAGATGCGGGGTATCGGGCTTTCTTT
>18|TRBD2|TRBV24-1|medium-sized|TRBJ2-3
CATSGTSGRSTSTDTQYF
TGTGCCACCAGTGGGACTAGCGGGAGGTCAACTAGCACAGATACGCAGTATTTT
>16|TRBD1|TRBV7-9|many|TRBJ2-7
CASSGKDREGNYEQYF
TGTGCCAGCAGCGGGAAGGACAGGGAAGGGAACTACGAGCAGTACTTC
>15|-|TRBV10-3|-|TRBJ1-5
CAISESRDGHQPQHF
TGTGCCATCAGTGAGTCCCGGGACGGACATCAGCCCCAGCATTTT
>17|TRBD1|TRBV20-1|-|TRBJ1-1
CSARDLSGTGASTEAFF
TGCAGTGCTAGAGATCTTTCCGGGACAGGGGCCAGCACTGAAGCTTTCTTT
>11|-|TRBV18|-|TRBJ1-1
CASSPGHEAFF
TGTGCCAGCTCACCGGGACATGAAGCTTTCTTT
>19|TRBD2|TRBV6-2/TRBV6-3|-|TRBJ2-5
CASSYSEAPGLADQETQYF
TGTGCCAGCAGTTACTCGGAAGCCCCCGGACTAGCGGACCAAGAGACCCAGTACTTC
>13|-|TRBV7-9|-|TRBJ2-7
CASSPPGAYEQYF
TGTGCCAGCAGCCCCCCCGGAGCCTACGAGCAGTACTTC
>13|TRBD1|TRBV20-1|-|TRBJ1-6
CSARTGANSPLHF
TGCAGTGCCCGGACAGGGGCCAATTCACCCCTCCACTTT
>14|-|TRBV10-2|few|TRBJ2-7
CASSKGKVIGEQYF
TGCGCCAGCAGTAAGGGGAAAGTGATTGGCGAGCAGTACTTC
>13|-|TRBV2|-|TRBJ2-7
CASDWGAVYEQYF
TGTGCCAGCGACTGGGGGGCGGTCTACGAGCAGTACTTC
>13|-|TRBV25-1|-|TRBJ1-6
CASWGAAGSPLHF
TGTGCCAGCTGGGGGGCCGCGGGTTCACCCCTCCACTTT
>12|TRBD1|TRBV20-1|-|TRBJ1-2
CSALTGEHGYTF
TGCAGTGCCCTTACAGGGGAACATGGCTACACCTTC
>15|TRBD2|TRBV14|many|TRBJ2-7
CASSPGTSESYEQYF
TGTGCCAGCAGCCCCGGGACTAGCGAATCCTACGAGCAGTACTTC
>13|TRBD1|TRBV29-1|-|TRBJ1-1
CSVSTGTNTEAFF
TGCAGCGTTTCGACAGGGACGAACACTGAAGCTTTCTTT
>13|-|TRBV2|-|TRBJ2-7
CASWDRLAVEQYF
TGTGCCAGCTGGGACCGGCTTGCAGTCGAGCAGTACTTC
>14|-|TRBV7-9|-|TRBJ1-1
CASSFGEGNTEAFF
TGTGCCAGCAGCTTTGGGGAAGGGAACACTGAAGCTTTCTTT
>15|-|TRBV7-8|-|TRBJ2-7
CASSFPSTGSYEQYF
TGTGCCAGCAGCTTCCCCAGTACAGGTTCCTACGAGCAGTACTTC
>15|-|TRBV20-1|-|TRBJ1-6
CSASSAREPNSPLHF
TGCAGTGCTTCCTCAGCTCGGGAGCCTAATTCACCCCTCCACTTT
>11|-|TRBV29-1|-|TRBJ1-2
CSVTGIYGYTF
TGCAGCGTAACAGGGATCTATGGCTACACCTTC
>14|-|TRBV2|-|TRBJ1-1
CASSSGSGNTEAFF
TGTGCCAGCAGTTCGGGGTCCGGGAACACTGAAGCTTTCTTT
>13|-|TRBV19|-|TRBJ2-7
CASSIPGAYEQYF
TGTGCCAGTAGTATACCGGGGGCCTACGAGCAGTACTTC
>15|-|TRBV11-2|-|TRBJ1-5
CASSLREGSNQPQHF
TGTGCCAGCAGCTTACGGGAAGGGAGCAATCAGCCCCAGCATTTT
>13|-|TRBV24-1|-|TRBJ2-1
CATSDWGANEQFF
TGTGCCACCAGTGATTGGGGGGCGAATGAGCAGTTCTTC
>16|TRBD2|TRBV7-9|-|TRBJ2-5
CASSPPGLAGVETQYF
TGTGCCAGCAGCCCGCCGGGACTAGCGGGAGTAGAGACCCAGTACTTC
>16|TRBD2|TRBV7-8|-|TRBJ2-3
CASSLETSGSADTQYF
TGTGCCAGCAGCTTAGAGACTAGCGGGAGCGCAGATACGCAGTATTTT
>15|-|TRBV25-1|once|TRBJ2-7
CASSEGAAQGYEQYF
TGTGCCAGCAGTGAAGGGGCAGCGCAGGGCTACGAGCAGTACTTC
>13|-|TRBV27|few|TRBJ1-5
CASSLSGNQSQHF
TGTGCCAGCAGTTTATCGGGCAATCAGTCCCAGCATTTT
>14|TRBD2|TRBV20-1|few|TRBJ2-7
CSARTSGRAYEQYF
TGCAGTGCTAGGACTAGCGGGAGGGCCTACGAGCAGTACTTC
>15|TRBD2|TRBV9|-|TRBJ2-7
CASSVGGGESYEQYF
TGTGCCAGCAGCGTAGGCGGGGGAGAGTCCTACGAGCAGTACTTC
>15|-|TRBV19|-|TRBJ2-3
CASSLADRSTDTQYF
TGTGCCAGTAGCTTAGCGGATCGTTCCACAGATACGCAGTATTTT
>14|TRBD1|TRBV2|-|TRBJ2-7
CASSEGTGKYEQYF
TGTGCCAGCAGTGAGGGGACAGGGAAATACGAGCAGTACTTC
>13|-|TRBV7-9|-|TRBJ2-7
CASSLEQLYEQYF
TGTGCCAGCAGCTTAGAACAGCTCTACGAGCAGTACTTC
>16|TRBD2|TRBV2|many|TRBJ2-1
CASSFVVGAGGHEQFF
TGTGCCAGCAGTTTTGTCGTGGGGGCGGGAGGCCATGAGCAGTTCTTC
>13|-|TRBV7-2|-|TRBJ2-7
CASSQPGGLEQYF
TGTGCCAGCAGCCAACCGGGGGGCCTCGAGCAGTACTTC
>12|-|TRBV18|once|TRBJ1-5
CASSPNDQPQHF
TGTGCCAGCTCACCAAATGATCAGCCCCAGCATTTT
>15|TRBD1|TRBV19|-|TRBJ1-6
CASTAQDRGSTPLHF
TGTGCCAGTACTGCCCAGGACAGGGGAAGTACACCCCTCCACTTT
>15|TRBD1|TRBV11-1|-|TRBJ2-1
CASSPRTGQRDEQFF
TGTGCCAGCAGCCCCCGGACAGGGCAAAGGGATGAGCAGTTCTTC
>13|-|TRBV29-1|-|TRBJ2-5
CSVEDGYQETQYF
TGCAGCGTTGAAGACGGATACCAAGAGACCCAGTACTTC
>15|TRBD1|TRBV4-2|-|TRBJ1-5
CASSSGGRSNQPQHF
TGTGCCAGCAGCTCAGGGGGGAGAAGCAATCAGCCCCAGCATTTT
>14|TRBD1|TRBV10-3|few|TRBJ1-2
CAITLGQGLSGYTF
TGTGCCATCACCTTAGGACAGGGTCTGAGTGGCTACACCTTC
>14|-|TRBV10-3|-|TRBJ2-3
CAITAGATADTQYF
TGTGCCATCACTGCAGGGGCGACTGCAGATACGCAGTATTTT
>13|-|TRBV20-1|-|TRBJ1-2
CSGTGWGGYGYTF
TGCAGTGGTACAGGATGGGGTGGCTATGGCTACACCTTC
>15|TRBD2|TRBV24-1|-|TRBJ2-1
CATPGGLAGEGEQFF
TGTGCCACGCCGGGGGGACTAGCGGGAGAGGGTGAGCAGTTCTTC
>19|-|TRBV2|-|TRBJ2-7
CASSERSVVLGSSSYEQYF
TGTGCCAGCAGTGAACGGAGCGTCGTCCTCGGTTCCAGCTCCTACGAGCAGTACTTC
>15|TRBD2|TRBV2|-|TRBJ2-5
CASKSNSGGWETQYF
TGTGCCAGCAAATCCAATAGCGGGGGGTGGGAGACCCAGTACTTC
>13|-|TRBV7-3|-|TRBJ2-2
CASRQSVLGELFF
TGTGCCAGCAGACAGTCCGTGCTCGGGGAGCTGTTTTTT
>18|TRBD1|TRBV2|-|TRBJ2-3
CASRPGLGQGRNTDTQYF
TGTGCCAGCAGGCCCGGACTGGGACAGGGGAGGAACACAGATACGCAGTATTTT
>10|-|TRBV7-9|-|TRBJ2-7
CASIGLEQYF
TGTGCCAGCATAGGACTCGAGCAGTACTTC
>13|TRBD1|TRBV15|-|TRBJ1-5
CATSGDRGQPQHF
TGTGCCACCAGCGGGGACAGGGGGCAGCCCCAGCATTTT
>13|-|TRBV2|-|TRBJ1-2
CASRAETNYGYTF
TGTGCCAGCAGGGCAGAAACTAACTATGGCTACACCTTC
>15|-|TRBV20-1|-|TRBJ1-2
CSARKGGGREGGYTF
TGCAGTGCTAGAAAGGGAGGAGGGCGGGAGGGTGGCTACACCTTC